The 22 T cell receptor beta chains given below trace back to one sample, sequenced in a study of CD8 T cells in ankylosing spondylitis. Study-wide results and caveats: A motif of fewer than ten highly homologous TCR beta variants was seen as apparently characteristic of ankylosing spondylitis blood.

The antigens these receptors bind are not known. From the 5' RACE reads, TCRdb called clonotypes with MiXCR, one entry per CDR3 protein. The data show about 700,000 distinct CDR3 sequences, 15% to 20% seen once. Sequenced material: blood, either unsorted or a sorted T cell fraction (not recorded which). The receptors originated from a male donor with ankylosing spondylitis.

The V and J genes are TRBV7-9 and TRBJ2-7; TRBD1 aligns across 7 bases. The CDR3 totals 15 residues. Trimming at V came to 2 bases and at J to 4 bases, leaving 8 bases not matched to a gene. The germline V gene has CDR1 SEHNR and CDR2 FQNEAQ (reference sequence). The chain's CDR3 is CASSLLTGQEYEQYF. In DNA, the CDR3 is TGTGCCAGCAGCTTACTTACCGGACAGGAGTACGAGCAGTACTTC. Filled out from reference TRBV7-9 and TRBJ2-7, the complete variable domain reads DTGVSQNPRHKITKRGQNVTFRCDPISEHNRLYWYRQTLGQGPEFLTYFQNEAQLEKSRLLSDRFSAERPKGSFSTLEIQRTEQGDSAMYLCASSLLTGQEYEQYFGPGTRLTVT.

The V and J genes are TRBV12-3 or TRBV12-4 and TRBJ2-1; the match to TRBD2 covers 8 bases. The ends lost 7 bases at V and 12 bases at J; junction bases unmatched: 8. CDR3 length equals 12 residues. The CDR3 sequence: CASTPLAGGQFF. The CDR3 DNA follows: TGTGCCAGCACCCCCCTAGCGGGTGGGCAGTTCTTC.

The rearrangement uses TRBV28 and TRBJ2-7; 7 nucleotides agree with TRBD2. The CDR3 runs 15 residues. J was trimmed by 2 bases and V by 7 bases; bases with no gene match: 11. Germline CDR1 is MDHEN and CDR2 is SYDVKM. Here the CDR3 DNA reads TGTGCCAGCACCCCCCTTTTCGGGGGGACCTACGAGCAGTACTTC. Protein product: CASTPLFGGTYEQYF.

This chain joins TRBV19 and TRBJ2-1; 11 nucleotides match TRBD2. The CDR3 consists of 14 residues. Germline-derived CDR1 and CDR2 are LNHDA and SQIVND (reference sequence). V shed 6 bases, J shed 4 bases, and the junction held 2 bases outside the gene matches. The CDR3 is CASRLAGVYNEQFF. DNA of the CDR3: TGTGCCAGTAGACTAGCGGGGGTGTACAATGAGCAGTTCTTC.

This clonotype was picked up a small number of times. The rearrangement links TRBV2 to TRBJ1-2; no clear D gene. The CDR3 consists of 14 residues. Trimming pared 8 bases from V and 8 bases from J, leaving 21 bases between. CDR1 SNHLY and CDR2 FYNNEI come from the germline V gene. CDR3 region: CASGVMTASRGYTF. The CDR3 DNA sequence: TGTGCCAGCGGTGTTATGACGGCCTCTCGGGGCTACACCTTC.

V gene TRBV24-1 combines with J gene TRBJ2-7, with TRBD1 as a possible D gene (5 bases). This CDR3 comprises 13 residues. CDR1 and CDR2 (germline): KGHDR, SFDVKD. The ends were cut back, 10 bases at V and 0 bases at J, with 12 bases in the middle. As DNA, the CDR3 is TGTGCCACAGAGGACACCTACTCCTACGAGCAGTACTTC. Translated, it gives CATEDTYSYEQYF.

A remark on this clonotype: Germline and junction disagree at one end, which may indicate a read error. V and J are TRBV7-7 and TRBJ2-5; 9 bases line up with TRBD1. The CDR3 loop spans 17 amino acids. In germline, CDR1 is SSHAT, CDR2 FNYEAQ (reference sequence). CDR3 bases: TGTGCTAGCAGCTTAGGTCGGGACAGGGCCTTCCAAGAGACCCAGTACTTC. Protein sequence: CASSLGRDRAFQETQYF.

The chain combines TRBV6-1 with TRBJ1-2; TRBD1 matches at 12 bases. V lost 7 bases and J lost 7; bases outside the gene matches: 7. CDR3 size: 14 residues. The germline V gene has CDR1 MNHNS and CDR2 SASEGT. CDR3 residues: CASTLGQGAGGYTF. The CDR3, as DNA: TGTGCCAGCACCCTGGGACAGGGGGCAGGTGGCTACACCTTC.

CDR3 loop: CSVLAPYNEQFF. The CDR3 coding sequence is TGCAGCGTTCTAGCGCCTTACAATGAGCAGTTCTTC. The J gene is TRBJ2-1, the V gene TRBV29-1, with a tentative D call TRBD2 (6 bases). The length of the CDR3 is 12 residues. CDR1 SQVTM and CDR2 ANQGSEA come from the germline V gene. Trimming cost V 5 bases and J 4 bases, with 9 bases left between them.

V is TRBV9 and J is TRBJ2-5; D uncertain. V was shortened by 0 bases and J by 1 base, with 7 bases between the two germline ends. There are 14 residues in the CDR3. Germline loops: CDR1 SGDLS, CDR2 YYNGEE. CDR3 in DNA: TGTGCCAGCAGCGTAGACAACACCCAAGAGACCCAGTACTTC. Its translation is CASSVDNTQETQYF.

This clonotype has a count of ten or more. The rearrangement links TRBV3-1 to TRBJ2-2, with 8 bases that match TRBD1. The CDR3 spans 16 residues. V dropped 3 bases and J dropped 5; count of bases not matched to a gene: 8. In germline, CDR1 is LGHDT, CDR2 YNNKEL (reference sequence). The CDR3 DNA follows: TGTGCCAGCAGCCAGGGGAGACAGGGGAGGACCGGGGAGCTGTTTTTT. Translated, it gives CASSQGRQGRTGELFF. Complete variable domain (other parts from reference TRBV3-1 and TRBJ2-2): DTAVSQTPKYLVTQMGNDKSIKCEQNLGHDTMYWYKQDSKKFLKIMFSYNNKELIINETVPNRFSPKSPDKAHLNLHINSLELGDSAVYFCASSQGRQGRTGELFFGEGSRLTVL.

The gene calls are TRBV11-2 and TRBJ2-5; 7 nucleotides line up with TRBD1. Trimming at V came to 5 bases and at J to 5 bases, leaving 11 bases not matched to a gene. The CDR3 runs to 15 residues. Germline assignment: CDR1 SGHAT and CDR2 FQNNGV. This chain's CDR3 is CASSPTQGRRETQYF. CDR3 in DNA: TGTGCCAGCAGCCCAACACAGGGGCGAAGGGAGACCCAGTACTTC.

CDR3 protein: CASSRSDKYEQYF. The CDR3 nucleotides read TGTGCCAGCAGTAGGTCGGACAAATACGAGCAGTACTTC. The gene calls are TRBV6-2 or TRBV6-3 and TRBJ2-7, with D possibly being TRBD1 (5 bases). This CDR3 is 13 amino acids long. Trimming took 5 bases from V and 4 from J, leaving 12 bases between them. The germline V gene has CDR1 MNHEY and CDR2 SVGEGT.

This clonotype was detected only a few times. The chain joins TRBV12-3 or TRBV12-4 to TRBJ2-5; tentatively, D is TRBD1 or TRBD2 (6 bases each). Deletions cut 2 bases from V and 5 bases from J, with 15 bases between. CDR3 length equals 15 residues. The CDR3 sequence: CASSLTGAGSETQYF. Here the CDR3 DNA reads TGTGCCAGCAGTTTAACGGGGGCTGGCAGCGAGACCCAGTACTTC.

This clonotype was counted many times. The chain couples TRBV29-1 to TRBJ1-3; no clear D gene. This CDR3 region has 14 residues. Trimming pared 0 bases from V and 0 bases from J, leaving 6 bases between. CDR1 SQVTM and CDR2 ANQGSEA come from the germline V gene. CDR3 in DNA: TGCAGCGTTGAAGAGCCCTCCTCTGGAAACACCATATATTTT. This codes for CSVEEPSSGNTIYF. The whole variable domain, filled in from reference TRBV29-1 and TRBJ1-3, reads SAVISQKPSRDICQRGTSLTIQCQVDSQVTMMFWYRQQPGQSLTLIATANQGSEATYESGFVIDKFPISRPNLTFSTLTVSNMSPEDSSIYLCSVEEPSSGNTIYFGEGSWLTVV.

V is TRBV3-1 and J is TRBJ2-3; D not resolved. Trimming removed 5 bases from V and 5 bases from J, with 11 bases in between. This CDR3 spans 13 amino acids. The germline V gene encodes CDR1 LGHDT and CDR2 YNNKEL (reference sequence). The CDR3 loop is CASSSRLEDTQYF. CDR3 in DNA: TGTGCCAGCAGCTCCCGACTGGAAGATACGCAGTATTTT.

The rearrangement links TRBV6-1 to TRBJ1-2; no clear D gene. CDR3 size: 15 residues. V shed 7 bases and J shed 3 bases, with 18 bases lying between them. Germline assignment: CDR1 MNHNS and CDR2 SASEGT. The CDR3 loop is CASTRSRGADYGYTF. The CDR3 coding sequence is TGTGCCAGCACTCGGAGTCGGGGAGCGGACTATGGCTACACCTTC.

The chain is built from TRBV5-4 and TRBJ1-4, with 9 bases lining up with TRBD1. Losses at the gene ends were 0 bases for V and 5 bases for J; bases not matched to a gene: 5. In germline, CDR1 is SGHNT, CDR2 YYREEE (reference sequence). This CDR3 is built from 16 residues. CDR3 DNA: TGTGCCAGCAGCTTGGATCAGGGACAGGGAAATGAAAAACTGTTTTTT. Translation: CASSLDQGQGNEKLFF.

The V gene is TRBV10-3, the J gene TRBJ2-7; D perhaps matches TRBD1 (5 bases). V shed 3 bases and J shed 3 bases, with 12 bases lying between them. The CDR3 has 14 residues. The V gene's germline CDR1 is ENHRY and CDR2 SYGVKD. The CDR3: CAISDGKGYYEQYF. In nucleotides, the CDR3 is TGTGCCATCAGTGATGGGAAGGGGTACTACGAGCAGTACTTC.

This clonotype was counted between two and nine times. The chain has TRBV4-1 and TRBJ2-3; D call uncertain. Germline V gene sequence: CDR1 MGHRA, CDR2 YSYEKL. V was trimmed by 3 bases and J by 4 bases, leaving 8 bases between them. The CDR3 consists of 13 residues. CDR3 residues: CASSHLNPDTQYF. The CDR3 DNA follows: TGCGCCAGCAGCCACTTAAACCCAGATACGCAGTATTTT.

V usage is TRBV11-2 and J usage is TRBJ2-5; 7 bases are shared with TRBD1. There are 15 residues in the CDR3. The J segment lost 1 base and the V segment lost 3 bases, leaving 5 bases of the junction unmatched. CDR1 SGHAT and CDR2 FQNNGV come from the germline V gene. CDR3 loop: CASSLDGTVQETQYF. The CDR3 region has the DNA TGTGCCAGCAGCTTGGACGGGACAGTCCAAGAGACCCAGTACTTC.

The sample holds a few counts of this clonotype. The chain joins TRBV27 to TRBJ2-7; 8 bases fit TRBD2. Germline V gene lookup returns CDR1 MNHEY and CDR2 SMNVEV (reference sequence). The CDR3 has 16 amino acids. V shed 4 bases and J 0 bases; nucleotides not matched to a gene: 8. CDR3 sequence reads: CASSSPQRENSYEQYF. As DNA, the CDR3 is TGTGCCAGCAGTTCCCCCCAGCGGGAGAACTCCTACGAGCAGTACTTC.